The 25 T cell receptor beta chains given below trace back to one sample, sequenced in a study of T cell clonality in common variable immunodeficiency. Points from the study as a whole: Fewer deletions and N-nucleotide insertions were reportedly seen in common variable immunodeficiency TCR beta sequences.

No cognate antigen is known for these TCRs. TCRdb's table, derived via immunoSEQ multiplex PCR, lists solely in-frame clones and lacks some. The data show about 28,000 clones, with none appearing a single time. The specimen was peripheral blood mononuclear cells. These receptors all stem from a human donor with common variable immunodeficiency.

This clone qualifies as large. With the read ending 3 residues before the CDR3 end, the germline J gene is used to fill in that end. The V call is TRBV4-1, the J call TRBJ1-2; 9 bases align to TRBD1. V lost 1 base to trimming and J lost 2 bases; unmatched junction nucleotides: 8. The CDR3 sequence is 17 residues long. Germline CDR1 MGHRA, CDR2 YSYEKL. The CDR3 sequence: CASSQGDRVVGNYGYTF. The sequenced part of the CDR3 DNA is TGCGCCAGCAGCCAAGGGGACAGGGTGGTCGGCAACTATGGC.

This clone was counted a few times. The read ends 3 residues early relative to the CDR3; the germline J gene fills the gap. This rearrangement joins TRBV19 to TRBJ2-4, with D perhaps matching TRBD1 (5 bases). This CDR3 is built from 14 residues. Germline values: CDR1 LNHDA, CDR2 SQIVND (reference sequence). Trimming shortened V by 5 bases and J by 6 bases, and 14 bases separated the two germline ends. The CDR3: CASSVRQTGNIQYF. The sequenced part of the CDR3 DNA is TGTGCCAGTAGTGTAAGACAGACCGGAAACATT. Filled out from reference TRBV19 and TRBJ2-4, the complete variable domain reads DGGITQSPKYLFRKEGQNVTLSCEQNLNHDAMYWYRQDPGQGLRLIYYSQIVNDFQKGDIAEGYSVSREKKESFPLTVTSAQKNPTAFYLCASSVRQTGNIQYFGAGTRLSVL.

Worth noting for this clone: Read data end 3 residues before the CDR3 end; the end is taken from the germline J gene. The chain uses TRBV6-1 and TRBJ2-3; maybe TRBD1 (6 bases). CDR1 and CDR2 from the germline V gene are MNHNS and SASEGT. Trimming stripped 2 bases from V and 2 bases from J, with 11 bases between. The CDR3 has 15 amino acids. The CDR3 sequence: CASSERGGPTDTQYF. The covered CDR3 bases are TGTGCCAGCAGTGAACGTGGGGGCCCCACAGATACG.

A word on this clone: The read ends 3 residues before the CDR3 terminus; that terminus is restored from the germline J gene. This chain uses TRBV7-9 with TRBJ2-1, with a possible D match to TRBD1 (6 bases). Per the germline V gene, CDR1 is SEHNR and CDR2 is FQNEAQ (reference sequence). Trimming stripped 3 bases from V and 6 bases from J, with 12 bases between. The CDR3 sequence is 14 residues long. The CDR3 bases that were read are TGTGCCAGCAGCTTCCGAGGGGGACCCAATGAG. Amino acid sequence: CASSFRGGPNE. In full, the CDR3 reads CASSFRGGPNEQFF.

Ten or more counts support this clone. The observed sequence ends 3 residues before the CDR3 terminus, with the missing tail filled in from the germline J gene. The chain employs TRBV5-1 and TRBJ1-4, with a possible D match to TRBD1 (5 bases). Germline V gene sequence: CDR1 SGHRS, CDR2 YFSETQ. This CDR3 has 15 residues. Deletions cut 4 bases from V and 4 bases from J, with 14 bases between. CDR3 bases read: TGCGCCAGCAGCCCCGAGGGGCAGGTTAATGAAAAA. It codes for CASSPEGQVNEK. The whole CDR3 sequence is CASSPEGQVNEKLFF.

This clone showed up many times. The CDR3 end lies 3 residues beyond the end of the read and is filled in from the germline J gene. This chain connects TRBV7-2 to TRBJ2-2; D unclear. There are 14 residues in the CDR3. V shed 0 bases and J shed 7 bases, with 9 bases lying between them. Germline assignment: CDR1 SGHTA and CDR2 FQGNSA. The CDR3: CASSLAAKGGELFF. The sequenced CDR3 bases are TGTGCCAGCAGCTTAGCGGCGAAGGGCGGGGAG.

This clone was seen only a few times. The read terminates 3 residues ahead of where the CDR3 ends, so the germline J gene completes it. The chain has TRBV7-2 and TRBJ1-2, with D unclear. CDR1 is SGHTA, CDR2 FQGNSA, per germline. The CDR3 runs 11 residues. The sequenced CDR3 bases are TGTGCCAGCAGTAGTACAGACGGC. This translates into CASSSTDG. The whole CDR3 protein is CASSSTDGYTF.

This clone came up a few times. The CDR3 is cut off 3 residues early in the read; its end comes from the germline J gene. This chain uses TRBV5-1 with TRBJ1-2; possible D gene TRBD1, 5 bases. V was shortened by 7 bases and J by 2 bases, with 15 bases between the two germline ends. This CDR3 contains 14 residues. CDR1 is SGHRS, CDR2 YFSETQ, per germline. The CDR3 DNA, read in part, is TGCGCCAGCGGCTCCGGGGGTTCAAACTATGGC. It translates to CASGSGGSNYG. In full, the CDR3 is CASGSGGSNYGYTF.

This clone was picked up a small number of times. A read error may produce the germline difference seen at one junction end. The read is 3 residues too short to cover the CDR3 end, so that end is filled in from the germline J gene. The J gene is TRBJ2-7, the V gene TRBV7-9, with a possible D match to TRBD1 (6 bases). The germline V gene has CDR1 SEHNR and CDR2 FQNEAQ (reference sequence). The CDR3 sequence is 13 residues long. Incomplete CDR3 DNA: TGTTCCAGCAGCCAGGGACAACATTACGAG. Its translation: CSSSQGQHYE. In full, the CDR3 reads CSSSQGQHYEQYF.

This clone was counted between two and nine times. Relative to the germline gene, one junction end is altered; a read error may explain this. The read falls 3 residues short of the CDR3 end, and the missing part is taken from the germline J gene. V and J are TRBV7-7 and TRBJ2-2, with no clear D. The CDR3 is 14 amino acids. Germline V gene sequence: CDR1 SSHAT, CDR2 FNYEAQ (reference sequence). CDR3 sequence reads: CASSFSAETGELFF. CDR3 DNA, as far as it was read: TGTGCTAGCAGCTTTTCGGCGGAGACCGGGGAG.

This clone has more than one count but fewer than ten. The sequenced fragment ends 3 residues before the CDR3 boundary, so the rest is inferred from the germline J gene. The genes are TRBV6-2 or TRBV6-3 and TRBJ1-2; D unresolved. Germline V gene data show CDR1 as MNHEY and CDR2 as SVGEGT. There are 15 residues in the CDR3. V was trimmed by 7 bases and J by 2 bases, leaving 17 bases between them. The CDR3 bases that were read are TGTGCCAGCACCTATTCGAGACAAATGAACTATGGC. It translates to CASTYSRQMNYG. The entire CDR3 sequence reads CASTYSRQMNYGYTF.

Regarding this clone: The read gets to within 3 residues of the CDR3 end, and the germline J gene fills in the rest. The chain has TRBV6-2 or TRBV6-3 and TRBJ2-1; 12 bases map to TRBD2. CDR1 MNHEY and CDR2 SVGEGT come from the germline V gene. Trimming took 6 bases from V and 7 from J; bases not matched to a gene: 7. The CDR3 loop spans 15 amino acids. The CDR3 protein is CASRNYGTSGNEQFF. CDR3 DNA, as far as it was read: TGTGCCAGCAGAAACTACGGGACTAGCGGGAATGAG.

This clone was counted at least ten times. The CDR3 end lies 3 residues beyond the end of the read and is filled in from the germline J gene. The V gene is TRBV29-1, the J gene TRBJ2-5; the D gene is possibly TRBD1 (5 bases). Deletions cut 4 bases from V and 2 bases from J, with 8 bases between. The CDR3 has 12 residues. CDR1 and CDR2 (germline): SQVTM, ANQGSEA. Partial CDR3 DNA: TGCAGCGTTGCAGGGCAACAAGAGACC. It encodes CSVAGQQET. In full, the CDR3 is CSVAGQQETQYF.

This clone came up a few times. This CDR3 is CASSRGTGLNTGELFF. The DNA read from the CDR3 is TGTGCCAGCAGCCGCGGGACAGGGCTGAACACCGGGGAG. The genes are TRBV7-3 and TRBJ2-2; 9 bases align to TRBD1. The CDR3 goes on 3 residues after the read ends, and that part is filled in from the germline J gene. V was pared by 5 bases and J by 1 base, with 5 bases of the junction left unmatched. There are 16 residues in the CDR3. Germline V lookup: CDR1 SGHTA, CDR2 FQGTGA.

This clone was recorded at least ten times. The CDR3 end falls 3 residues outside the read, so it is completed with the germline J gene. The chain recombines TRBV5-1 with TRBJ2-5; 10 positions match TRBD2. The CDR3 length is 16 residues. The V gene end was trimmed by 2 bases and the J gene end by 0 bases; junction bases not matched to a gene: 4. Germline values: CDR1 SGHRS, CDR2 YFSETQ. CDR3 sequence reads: CASSLTSGVYQETQYF. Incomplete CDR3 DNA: TGCGCCAGCAGCTTAACTAGCGGGGTGTACCAAGAGACC.

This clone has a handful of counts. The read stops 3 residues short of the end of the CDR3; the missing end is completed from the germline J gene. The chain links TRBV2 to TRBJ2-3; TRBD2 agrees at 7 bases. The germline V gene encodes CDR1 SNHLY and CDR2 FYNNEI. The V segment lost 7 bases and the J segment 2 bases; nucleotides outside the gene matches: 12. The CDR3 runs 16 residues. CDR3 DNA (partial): TGTGCCAGCACCACCCGGGGAGGGAGCCCCACAGATACG. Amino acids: CASTTRGGSPTDT. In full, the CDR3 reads CASTTRGGSPTDTQYF.

CDR3 residues: CASSLPAGDQPQHF. CDR3 DNA (partial): TGTGCCAGCAGCTTACCGGCCGGGGATCAGCCC. J is TRBJ1-5 and V is TRBV7-9, with D unresolved. The CDR3 end falls 3 residues outside the read, so it is completed with the germline J gene. V lost 2 bases and J 5 bases, leaving 10 bases between the germline ends. The CDR3 totals 14 residues. Germline V lookup: CDR1 SEHNR, CDR2 FQNEAQ (reference sequence).

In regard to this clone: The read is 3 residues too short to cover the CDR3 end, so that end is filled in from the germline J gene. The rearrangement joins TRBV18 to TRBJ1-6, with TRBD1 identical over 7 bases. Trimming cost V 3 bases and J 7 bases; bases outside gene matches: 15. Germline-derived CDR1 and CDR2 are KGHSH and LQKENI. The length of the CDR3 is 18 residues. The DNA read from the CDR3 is TGTGCCAGCTCACCCGGGATTTTGGGCAGGGGGTCGAATTCACCC. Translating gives CASSPGILGRGSNSP. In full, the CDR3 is CASSPGILGRGSNSPLHF.

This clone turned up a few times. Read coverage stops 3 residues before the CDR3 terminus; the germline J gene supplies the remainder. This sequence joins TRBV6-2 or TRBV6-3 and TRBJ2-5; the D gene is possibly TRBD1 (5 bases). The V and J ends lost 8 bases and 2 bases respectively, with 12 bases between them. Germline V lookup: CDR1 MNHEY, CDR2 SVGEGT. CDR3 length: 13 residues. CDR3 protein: CASRLGVQETQYF. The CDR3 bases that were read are TGTGCCAGCCGCTTAGGGGTGCAAGAGACC.

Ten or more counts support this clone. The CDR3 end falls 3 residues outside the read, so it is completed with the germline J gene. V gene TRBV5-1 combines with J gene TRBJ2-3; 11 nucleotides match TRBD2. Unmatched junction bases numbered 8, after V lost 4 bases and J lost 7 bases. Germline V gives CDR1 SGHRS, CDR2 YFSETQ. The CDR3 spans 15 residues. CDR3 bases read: TGCGCCAGCAGCAATCCTAGCGGGGGGTTTTATACG. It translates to CASSNPSGGFYT. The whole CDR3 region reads CASSNPSGGFYTQYF.

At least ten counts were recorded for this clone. The covered CDR3 bases are TGCGCCAGCAGCCAAGCGGGGGGGCCAGCAGATACG. Translation: CASSQAGGPADT. In full, the CDR3 reads CASSQAGGPADTQYF. This sequence joins TRBV4-1 and TRBJ2-3, with 8 bases lining up with TRBD2. The CDR3 goes on 3 residues after the read ends, and that part is filled in from the germline J gene. V gave up 1 base and J gave up 4 bases; unmatched junction bases: 4. This CDR3 contains 15 residues. CDR1 and CDR2 (germline): MGHRA, YSYEKL.

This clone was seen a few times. CDR3 region: CASSQGGNRDTQYF. The sequenced part of the CDR3 DNA is TGCGCCAGCAGCCAAGGTGGTAACCGAGATACG. The gene calls are TRBV5-1 and TRBJ2-3; D call uncertain. The read terminates 3 residues before the CDR3 end, so the remaining end is supplied by the germline J gene. With 4 bases removed from V and 5 bases from J, the gap between germline ends came to 14 bases. The CDR3 is 14 residues long. CDR1 SGHRS and CDR2 YFSETQ come from the germline V gene.

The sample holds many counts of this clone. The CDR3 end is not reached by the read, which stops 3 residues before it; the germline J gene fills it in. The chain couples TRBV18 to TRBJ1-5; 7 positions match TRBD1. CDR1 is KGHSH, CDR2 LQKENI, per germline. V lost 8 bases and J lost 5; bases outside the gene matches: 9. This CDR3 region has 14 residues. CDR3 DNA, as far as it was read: TGTGCCAGCGGGTACCGGGACAGAGATCAGCCC. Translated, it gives CASGYRDRDQP. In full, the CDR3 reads CASGYRDRDQPQHF.

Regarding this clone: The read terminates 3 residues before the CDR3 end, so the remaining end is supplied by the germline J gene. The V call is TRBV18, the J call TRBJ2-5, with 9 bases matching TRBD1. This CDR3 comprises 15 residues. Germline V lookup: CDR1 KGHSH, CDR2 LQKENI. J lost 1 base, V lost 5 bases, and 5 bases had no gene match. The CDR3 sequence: CASSAGTGPQETQYF. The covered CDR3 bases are TGTGCCAGCTCAGCCGGGACAGGGCCCCAAGAGACC.

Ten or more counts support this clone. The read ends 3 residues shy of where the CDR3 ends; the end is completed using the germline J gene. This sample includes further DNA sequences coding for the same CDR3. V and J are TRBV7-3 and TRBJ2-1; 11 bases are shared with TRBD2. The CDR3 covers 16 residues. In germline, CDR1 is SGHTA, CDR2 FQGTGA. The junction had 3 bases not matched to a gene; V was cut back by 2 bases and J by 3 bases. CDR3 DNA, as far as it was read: TGTGCCAGCAGCTTAGGTACTAGCGGGGGCTACAATGAG. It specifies CASSLGTSGGYNE. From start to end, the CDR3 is CASSLGTSGGYNEQFF.